What follows are 3 T cell receptor beta chains derived from one specimen sequenced in a study of Ad26.COV2.S vaccination and SARS-CoV-2 variants. Treatment meaning: over 15 received Ad26.COV2.S at low or high dose, single or two shots; 5 received placebo; per-sample allocation not given. Day 63 after the first injection of vaccine or placebo was the sampling time. The assay was immunoSEQ multiplex PCR, and TCRdb's table has in-frame clones only and misses some. The sample contains around 450,000 clones, roughly nine tenths of which appear only once. Sequenced here: peripheral blood, sampled in a trial of Ad26.COV2.S vaccine versus placebo. The receptors originated from a person between 18 and 65 years old who received the Ad26.COV2.S COVID-19 vaccine or a placebo.

The V and J genes are TRBV18 and TRBJ1-2; D is unclear. The CDR3 extends over 12 amino acids. Trimming shortened V by 8 bases and J by 3 bases, and 10 bases separated the two germline ends. Germline V lookup: CDR1 KGHSH, CDR2 LQKENI. The CDR3: CASRASDYGYTF. In nucleotides, the CDR3 is TGTGCCAGCCGAGCCTCAGACTATGGCTACACCTTC.

The J gene is TRBJ1-2, the V gene TRBV7-2, with D unclear. From germline, CDR1 is SGHTA and CDR2 FQGNSA. V lost 3 bases to trimming and J lost 2 bases, with 4 bases between them. This CDR3 comprises 12 residues. The CDR3 DNA reads TGTGCCAGCAGCTTTCGGAACTATGGCTACACCTTC. This sequence encodes CASSFRNYGYTF. The full variable domain, with the rest looked up from reference TRBV7-2 and TRBJ1-2, is GAGVSQSPSNKVTEKGKDVELRCDPISGHTALYWYRQSLGQGLEFLIYFQGNSAPDKSGLPSDRFSAERTGGSVSTLTIQRTQQEDSAVYLCASSFRNYGYTFGSGTRLTVV.

This clone was seen once. CDR3 sequence reads: CASSNRQGLTDTQYF. In nucleotides, the CDR3 is TGTGCCAGTAGTAACAGACAGGGATTGACAGATACGCAGTATTTT. The chain is built from TRBV19 and TRBJ2-3, with 7 bases that match TRBD1. The J segment lost 3 bases and the V segment lost 4 bases, leaving 7 bases of the junction unmatched. This CDR3 has 15 amino acids. CDR1 is LNHDA and CDR2 is SQIVND in the germline V gene (reference sequence).